This section outlines one T cell receptor (beta chain) sequence together with its context. Antigen specificity is unknown. Repertoires were generated with immunoSEQ multiplex PCR, while TCRdb's copy carries only in-frame clones and drops some. The repertoire consists of around 41,000 clones, with around 84% occurring once and the leading ten covering over 2%. The ends were cut back, 6 bases at V and 5 bases at J, with 10 bases in the middle. Germline assignment: CDR1 MNHEY and CDR2 SVGAGI. The CDR3 spans 12 residues. Specified time point: week 11, during vaccination. Doses consisted of 300 ug of mutant IDH1 20-mer peptide each, paired with topical imiquimod. The sample belongs to a study of a mutant IDH1 vaccine in newly diagnosed glioma.

The material was PBMCs, obtained from a glioma patient whose treatment included an IDH1 peptide vaccine. This clonotype was obtained from a man aged 40-49 years with glioma. The chain carries TRBV6-5 and TRBJ1-2, with no clear D. CDR3 loop: CASRQTAYGYTF. Here the CDR3 DNA reads TGTGCCAGCAGGCAAACGGCGTATGGCTACACCTTC.